What follows are 24 T cell receptor beta chains derived from one specimen sequenced in a study of blood T cell repertoires in COVID-19. The data were produced by immunoSEQ multiplex PCR, yet TCRdb's version contains in-frame clones alone and is incomplete. Of 140,000 to 150,000 clones listed, roughly 76% are singletons. Sequenced input: peripheral blood. These receptors came from a human donor with acute or convalescent COVID-19. The donor label of this sample is uncertain.

This clone was counted a few times. The sample holds other DNA sequences that translate to the same CDR3. The gene calls are TRBV5-1 and TRBJ1-3; D might be TRBD1 (6 bases). The CDR3 is 13 amino acids. Germline lookup yields CDR1 SGHRS and CDR2 YFSETQ. The V end was cut by 4 bases, the J end by 4 bases, with 9 bases between. The CDR3 protein is CASSQGSGNTIYF. The CDR3 DNA reads as TGCGCCAGCAGCCAGGGGTCAGGAAACACCATATATTTT.

The gene calls are TRBV10-3 and TRBJ2-5; 10 positions agree with TRBD2. V gave up 0 bases and J gave up 4 bases; unmatched junction bases: 2. The germline V gene has CDR1 ENHRY and CDR2 SYGVKD. CDR3 size: 15 residues. Here the CDR3 reads CAISESASGGETQYF. The DNA for the CDR3 is TGTGCCATCAGTGAGTCGGCTAGCGGGGGAGAGACCCAGTACTTC.

Note on this clone: The sample carries other DNA sequences with the same CDR3. The chain has TRBV30 and TRBJ1-2; 7 bases match TRBD1. The V gene's germline CDR1 is GTSNPN and CDR2 SVGIG (reference sequence). CDR3 length: 13 amino acids. J lost 8 bases, V lost 0 bases, and 6 bases had no gene match. The CDR3 region is CAWSVGTGDGYTF. The CDR3 DNA reads as TGTGCCTGGAGTGTAGGTACAGGGGACGGCTACACCTTC.

The sample holds a few counts of this clone. The chain is built from TRBV5-4 and TRBJ2-7, with D possibly matching TRBD1 (6 bases). This CDR3 comprises 18 residues. Germline CDR1 is SGHNT and CDR2 is YYREEE (reference sequence). The ends were cut back, 2 bases at V and 2 bases at J, with 23 bases in the middle. CDR3 nucleotides: TGTGCCAGCAGCTTACTGACCTTGAGGACAGTCTCTACCTACGAGCAGTACTTC. Its translation: CASSLLTLRTVSTYEQYF. The full variable domain, rest sourced from reference TRBV5-4 and TRBJ2-7, is ETGVTQSPTHLIKTRGQQVTLRCSSQSGHNTVSWYQQALGQGPQFIFQYYREEENGRGNFPPRFSGLQFPNYSSELNVNALELDDSALYLCASSLLTLRTVSTYEQYFGPGTRLTVT.

V is TRBV12-3 or TRBV12-4 and J is TRBJ2-6, with D hard to call. V was shortened by 11 bases and J by 0 bases, with 5 bases between the two germline ends. The CDR3 spans 12 residues. CDR3 protein: CARDSGANVLTF. CDR3 DNA: TGTGCCCGCGACTCTGGGGCCAACGTCCTGACTTTC.

The chain is built from TRBV2 and TRBJ1-3; 8 nucleotides match TRBD1. The length of the CDR3 is 14 residues. J gave up 3 bases and V 7 bases, and 5 bases lay outside the gene matches. Germline V CDR1 and CDR2: SNHLY, FYNNEI. Written as DNA, the CDR3 is TGTGCCAGCACAGGGGGCGACTTTGGAAACACCATATATTTT. Translated, it gives CASTGGDFGNTIYF.

V usage is TRBV5-6 and J usage is TRBJ1-1; 9 nucleotides align to TRBD1. Per germline, CDR1 SGHDT and CDR2 YYEEEE. V shed 3 bases, J shed 4 bases, and the junction held 7 bases outside the gene matches. The CDR3 has 15 residues. CDR3 sequence: CASSSLTGGSTEAFF. CDR3 bases: TGTGCCAGCAGCTCGTTGACAGGGGGAAGCACTGAAGCTTTCTTT. The full variable domain, completed using reference TRBV5-6 and TRBJ1-1, is DAGVTQSPTHLIKTRGQQVTLRCSPKSGHDTVSWYQQALGQGPQFIFQYYEEEERQRGNFPDRFSGHQFPNYSSELNVNALLLGDSALYLCASSSLTGGSTEAFFGQGTRLTVV.

This clone appeared once. The V gene is TRBV9, the J gene TRBJ1-1, with a weak D call TRBD1 (6 bases). CDR3 length: 14 residues. V lost 0 bases to trimming and J lost 0 bases, with 6 bases between them. CDR1 and CDR2 from the germline V gene are SGDLS and YYNGEE. The CDR3 coding sequence is TGTGCCAGCAGCGTAGACAGGGTGAACACTGAAGCTTTCTTT. It encodes CASSVDRVNTEAFF. Supplemented by reference TRBV9 and TRBJ1-1, the full variable domain reads DSGVTQTPKHLITATGQRVTLRCSPRSGDLSVYWYQQSLDQGLQFLIQYYNGEERAKGNILERFSAQQFPDLHSELNLSSLELGDSALYFCASSVDRVNTEAFFGQGTRLTVV.

V is TRBV30 and J is TRBJ2-1; 12 nucleotides line up with TRBD2. With V trimmed by 3 bases and J by 0 bases, 9 bases remained unmatched. This CDR3 contains 18 residues. Germline-derived CDR1 and CDR2 are GTSNPN and SVGIG (reference sequence). The DNA of the CDR3 is TGTGCCTGGAGATCGACTAGCGGGGGCCTTAGCTCCTACAATGAGCAGTTCTTC. This sequence encodes CAWRSTSGGLSSYNEQFF.

The V and J genes are TRBV16 and TRBJ1-1; no firm D call. The CDR3 extends over 14 amino acids. CDR1 is KGHSY and CDR2 is FQNENV in the germline V gene. V was trimmed by 0 bases and J by 5 bases, leaving 10 bases between them. The CDR3 here is CASSQSRQQTEAFF. The DNA of the CDR3 is TGTGCCAGCAGCCAATCCAGACAACAGACTGAAGCTTTCTTT.

V and J are TRBV7-8 and TRBJ2-7; D is unresolved. This CDR3 contains 13 residues. CDR1 SGHVS and CDR2 FQNEAQ come from the germline V gene. V lost 5 bases and J 7 bases, leaving 15 bases between the germline ends. This chain's CDR3 is CASSPSPAWEQYF. The DNA for the CDR3 is TGTGCCAGCAGCCCTTCCCCAGCGTGGGAGCAGTACTTC.

The J gene is TRBJ2-7, the V gene TRBV4-1; TRBD1 is a possible D gene (5 bases). Between the trimmed V and J ends, which lost 0 bases and 6 bases, there was a span of 15 bases. This CDR3 has 15 residues. Germline V CDR1 and CDR2: MGHRA, YSYEKL. Here the CDR3 DNA reads TGCGCCAGCAGCCAAGATTCAGGATCCACAGGCGAGCAGTACGTC. Amino acid sequence: CASSQDSGSTGEQYV.

The chain couples TRBV19 to TRBJ1-1; D unclear. The V end was cut by 1 base, the J end by 1 base, with 16 bases between. The CDR3 extends over 17 amino acids. Germline V gene data show CDR1 as LNHDA and CDR2 as SQIVND (reference sequence). DNA for the CDR3: TGTGCCAGTAGTATAGCCCGCAGGAATGGCAGGAACACTGAAGCTTTCTTT. This codes for CASSIARRNGRNTEAFF.

The chain links TRBV6-5 to TRBJ2-7; D is possibly TRBD2 (6 bases). Trimming took 0 bases from V and 6 from J, leaving 15 bases between them. Germline lookup yields CDR1 MNHEY and CDR2 SVGAGI. The CDR3 sequence is 15 residues long. Written as DNA, the CDR3 is TGTGCCAGCAGTTACTCAGGAGGGGACTCTAGCGAGCAGTACTTC. Protein sequence: CASSYSGGDSSEQYF.

The chain carries TRBV29-1 and TRBJ2-2; perhaps TRBD1 as D (6 bases). Trimming stripped 6 bases from V and 0 bases from J, with 14 bases between. The germline gives CDR1 SQVTM, CDR2 ANQGSEA. The CDR3 has 15 amino acids. The CDR3 loop reads CSVGTGTPNTGELFF. Here the CDR3 DNA reads TGCAGCGTCGGTACCGGGACACCGAACACCGGGGAGCTGTTTTTT.

The chain employs TRBV3-1 (or the pseudogene TRBV3-2) and TRBJ2-3; 8 bases fit TRBD2. The CDR3 totals 16 residues. The ends lost 0 bases at V and 2 bases at J; junction bases unmatched: 4. Germline assignment: CDR1 LGHDT and CDR2 YNNKEL (reference sequence). This CDR3 is CASSQDGGGYTDTQYF. The CDR3 DNA is TGTGCCAGCAGCCAAGACGGCGGGGGGTACACAGATACGCAGTATTTT.

The rearrangement links TRBV24-1 to TRBJ2-3; weak D call: TRBD2 (5 bases). CDR3 length: 16 amino acids. Trimming cost V 0 bases and J 0 bases, with 9 bases left between them. CDR1 KGHDR and CDR2 SFDVKD come from the germline V gene. The CDR3 region is CATSDLSGKSTDTQYF. CDR3 nucleotide sequence: TGTGCCACCAGTGATTTGTCGGGGAAAAGCACAGATACGCAGTATTTT.

The chain links TRBV7-9 to TRBJ2-2; TRBD2 agrees at 12 bases. The J segment lost 5 bases and the V segment lost 3 bases, leaving 10 bases of the junction unmatched. CDR1 and CDR2 (germline): SEHNR, FQNEAQ (reference sequence). The CDR3 totals 18 residues. Here the CDR3 DNA reads TGTGCCAGCAGCTTCCCTAGCGGGGGGGCGAAATGGACCGGGGAGCTGTTTTTT. Its protein product is CASSFPSGGAKWTGELFF.

The chain joins TRBV12-3 or TRBV12-4 to TRBJ1-2; D remains unclear. Between the trimmed V and J ends, which lost 6 bases and 2 bases, there was a span of 10 bases. CDR3 length equals 13 residues. The CDR3 coding sequence is TGTGCCAGCAGCCGACTGCTGAACTATGGCTACACCTTC. It is translated as CASSRLLNYGYTF.

The chain uses TRBV6-6 and TRBJ1-2; 9 bases line up with TRBD1. CDR1 and CDR2 (germline): MNHNY, SVGAGI (reference sequence). The CDR3 is 13 residues long. J lost 4 bases, V lost 6 bases, and 3 bases had no gene match. CDR3 sequence (DNA): TGTGCCAGCAGGGAGACAGGGGGCTATGGCTACACCTTC. Protein product: CASRETGGYGYTF.

This clone was recorded once. The chain carries TRBV4-1 and TRBJ1-5; 8 nucleotides align to TRBD1. The germline CDR1 and CDR2 sequences are MGHRA and YSYEKL. The V and J ends lost 2 bases and 8 bases, in that order; junction bases with no gene match: 11. CDR3 length: 16 amino acids. The CDR3 bases are TGCGCCAGCAGCCAATCTGTACAGGGGGGTTTGGAGCCCCAGCATTTT. Protein sequence: CASSQSVQGGLEPQHF.

The chain combines TRBV27 with TRBJ2-7; D perhaps matches TRBD2 (6 bases). Looked up from germline, CDR1 is MNHEY and CDR2 is SMNVEV (reference sequence). The germline V and J ends were trimmed by 6 bases and 7 bases, with 22 bases remaining between them. The CDR3 is 15 residues long. The DNA of the CDR3 is TGTGCCAGCAGCCGGAGGGCCAGTGGCCTTTGGGAGCAGTACTTC. Residues: CASSRRASGLWEQYF.

The chain recombines TRBV13 with TRBJ2-7, with a weak D call TRBD2 (6 bases). The CDR3 spans 13 residues. Looked up from germline, CDR1 is PRHDT and CDR2 is FYEKMQ (reference sequence). V shed 5 bases and J shed 4 bases, with 12 bases lying between them. CDR3 nucleotides: TGTGCCAGCAGCCTCTCCGGGGGTTACGAGCAGTACGTC. Amino acids: CASSLSGGYEQYV.

The V and J genes are TRBV5-5 and TRBJ2-2, with 9 bases matching TRBD2. This CDR3 is 15 amino acids long. V dropped 0 bases and J dropped 3; count of bases not matched to a gene: 0. Germline V lookup: CDR1 SGHKS, CDR2 YYEKEE (reference sequence). The DNA of the CDR3 is TGTGCCAGCAGCTTGGGGACTAGCGACACCGGGGAGCTGTTTTTT. Translation gives CASSLGTSDTGELFF.